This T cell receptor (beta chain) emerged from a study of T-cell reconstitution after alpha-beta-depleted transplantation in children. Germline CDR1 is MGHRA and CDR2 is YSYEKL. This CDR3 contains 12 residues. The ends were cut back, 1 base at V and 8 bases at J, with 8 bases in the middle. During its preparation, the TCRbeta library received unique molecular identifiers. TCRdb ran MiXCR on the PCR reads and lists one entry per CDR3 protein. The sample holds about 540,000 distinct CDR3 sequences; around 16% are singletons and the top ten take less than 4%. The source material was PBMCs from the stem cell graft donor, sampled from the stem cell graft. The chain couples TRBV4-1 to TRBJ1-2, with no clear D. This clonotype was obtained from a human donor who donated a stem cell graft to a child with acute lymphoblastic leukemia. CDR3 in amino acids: CASSQARSGYTF. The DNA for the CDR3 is TGCGCCAGCAGCCAAGCACGAAGCGGCTACACCTTC.